The 32 T cell receptor beta chains below were found in one sample sequenced in a study of T cell repertoires in cytomegalovirus infection. TCRdb recomputed calls from the reads with MiXCR, one row per CDR3 protein. The sample has 310,000 or so distinct CDR3 sequences, roughly 25% seen once; the top ten hold approximately 15%. The sample consisted of PBMCs. All receptors come from a human donor in good health (CMV status not recorded). Some clones in this sample may be carry-over from other donors' samples.

Ten or more counts support this clonotype. The chain has TRBV7-3 and TRBJ1-1, with D possibly TRBD1 on 6 matching bases. V lost 4 bases, J lost 6 bases, and 15 bases lay in between. The CDR3 length is 14 residues. CDR1 is SGHTA, CDR2 FQGTGA, per germline. This CDR3 is CASSSGAGGAEAFF. In DNA form, the CDR3 reads TGTGCCAGCAGCTCGGGGGCGGGAGGCGCTGAAGCTTTCTTT.

The rearrangement uses TRBV7-2 and TRBJ2-7; TRBD2 is a possible D gene (5 bases). Germline V CDR1 and CDR2: SGHTA, FQGNSA. This CDR3 has 14 amino acids. The germline V and J ends were trimmed by 5 bases and 5 bases, with 16 bases remaining between them. CDR3 amino acids: CASSGIREWDEQYF. The DNA for the CDR3 is TGTGCCAGCAGCGGCATCCGGGAATGGGACGAGCAGTACTTC.

The rearrangement uses TRBV7-2 and TRBJ2-5, with TRBD2 identical over 12 bases. The germline gives CDR1 SGHTA, CDR2 FQGNSA. The CDR3 runs 18 residues. After removal of 2 bases from V and 4 bases from J, the junction contained 11 bases not matched to a gene. DNA for the CDR3: TGTGCCAGCAGCTTAACGAGTCGGGCTAGCGGGAGGGGAGAGACCCAGTACTTC. It encodes CASSLTSRASGRGETQYF.

This clonotype was counted once. The chain is built from TRBV29-1 and TRBJ2-2; 8 bases agree with TRBD1. After removal of 7 bases from V and 8 bases from J, the junction contained 9 bases not matched to a gene. CDR1 is SQVTM and CDR2 is ANQGSEA in the germline V gene. The CDR3 totals 13 residues. CDR3 sequence: CSGLDRGSGELFF. The CDR3, as DNA: TGCAGCGGACTAGACAGGGGATCGGGGGAGCTGTTTTTT.

This clonotype has only a few counts. This chain connects TRBV7-2 to TRBJ1-1; maybe TRBD1 (5 bases). Germline lookup yields CDR1 SGHTA and CDR2 FQGNSA. This CDR3 comprises 13 residues. Trimming shortened V by 7 bases and J by 8 bases, and 17 bases separated the two germline ends. The DNA for the CDR3 is TGTGCCAGCACCGAGCAGGCAGGGCGAGAAGCTTTCTTT. This codes for CASTEQAGREAFF.

The table lists this clonotype with many counts. The V call is TRBV7-2, the J call TRBJ2-7; D gene uncertain. Between the trimmed V and J ends, which lost 5 bases and 0 bases, there was a span of 5 bases. This CDR3 has 12 amino acids. The V gene's germline CDR1 is SGHTA and CDR2 FQGNSA. The CDR3: CASSPNSYEQYF. CDR3 in DNA: TGTGCCAGCAGCCCCAACTCCTACGAGCAGTACTTC.

This clonotype was counted a few times. The V call is TRBV20-1, the J call TRBJ2-3, with TRBD2 matching 13 bases. CDR1 and CDR2 from the germline V gene are DFQATT and SNEGSKA (reference sequence). The trim removed 6 bases at V and 6 bases at J, leaving 9 bases unmatched. The CDR3 spans 15 residues. Here the CDR3 reads CSAVGLAGVRDTQYF. Written as DNA, the CDR3 is TGCAGTGCGGTAGGACTAGCGGGAGTTCGGGATACGCAGTATTTT.

The J gene is TRBJ1-1, the V gene TRBV28; D may be TRBD1 (5 bases). The germline gives CDR1 MDHEN, CDR2 SYDVKM. Trimming pared 2 bases from V and 0 bases from J, leaving 10 bases between. CDR3 length: 15 residues. The CDR3 DNA follows: TGTGCCAGCAGTTTAACCCCAGGGATGAACACTGAAGCTTTCTTT. Translated: CASSLTPGMNTEAFF.

This clonotype was seen many times. The gene calls are TRBV11-2 and TRBJ2-7; 7 positions agree with TRBD2. V lost 5 bases, J lost 9 bases, and 7 bases stayed unmatched. Looked up from germline, CDR1 is SGHAT and CDR2 is FQNNGV. CDR3 length equals 12 residues. The CDR3 nucleotides are TGTGCCAGCAGCCCCCCGGGGGGAGCGCAGTACTTC. Translating it yields CASSPPGGAQYF.

The chain employs TRBV10-3 and TRBJ2-1; possibly TRBD1 for D (5 bases). This CDR3 comprises 17 residues. V was pared by 2 bases and J by 0 bases, with 14 bases between. Germline V gene lookup returns CDR1 ENHRY and CDR2 SYGVKD. CDR3 region: CAISESSGDSSYNEQFF. The CDR3 DNA reads as TGTGCCATCAGTGAGAGTTCAGGCGACAGCTCCTACAATGAGCAGTTCTTC.

The V call is TRBV6-2 or TRBV6-3, the J call TRBJ2-1, with 9 bases that match TRBD1. CDR1 MNHEY and CDR2 SVGEGT come from the germline V gene. J was trimmed by 4 bases and V by 10 bases; bases with no gene match: 11. The CDR3 loop spans 15 amino acids. This chain's CDR3 is CATLNWDRDYNEQFF. DNA for the CDR3: TGTGCCACCCTCAACTGGGACAGGGATTACAATGAGCAGTTCTTC.

This clonotype has ten or more counts. The chain uses TRBV7-2 and TRBJ2-2; 9 nucleotides align to TRBD2. The junction had 7 bases not matched to a gene; V was cut back by 0 bases and J by 5 bases. The germline gives CDR1 SGHTA, CDR2 FQGNSA. CDR3 size: 17 residues. The CDR3 bases are TGTGCCAGCAGCTTAGCGGGGAAGCGGGGGGTTACCGGGGAGCTGTTTTTT. Translation gives CASSLAGKRGVTGELFF.

The chain couples TRBV18 to TRBJ1-2; TRBD1 aligns across 8 bases. CDR1 KGHSH and CDR2 LQKENI come from the germline V gene. CDR3 length: 13 amino acids. V lost 4 bases, J lost 10 bases, and 8 bases stayed unmatched. The CDR3 region is CASSRGQGKDYTF. CDR3 nucleotide sequence: TGTGCCAGCTCACGCGGACAGGGTAAAGACTACACCTTC.

This clonotype was seen more than once but under ten times. The CDR3 loop reads CASSYGLGAYEQYF. In nucleotides, the CDR3 is TGTGCCAGCAGCTACGGGTTGGGGGCTTACGAGCAGTACTTC. The rearrangement joins TRBV7-6 to TRBJ2-7, with D tentatively TRBD1 (6 bases). The CDR3 is 14 residues long. The ends were cut back, 4 bases at V and 4 bases at J, with 14 bases in the middle. The germline V gene encodes CDR1 SGHVS and CDR2 FNYEAQ.

This clonotype was recorded only once. The rearrangement joins TRBV11-2 to TRBJ2-3; D is unclear. The V gene's germline CDR1 is SGHAT and CDR2 FQNNGV. The CDR3 consists of 16 residues. The V end was cut by 4 bases, the J end by 1 base, with 15 bases between. As DNA, the CDR3 is TGTGCCAGCAGCTACCTTAAGTTGGCCCGCACAGATACGCAGTATTTT. Its translation is CASSYLKLARTDTQYF.

This clonotype occurred many times. The V and J genes are TRBV7-9 and TRBJ2-1; D is possibly TRBD1 (6 bases). The germline V gene encodes CDR1 SEHNR and CDR2 FQNEAQ (reference sequence). The CDR3 contains 15 residues. V was cut by 3 bases and J by 6 bases, with 15 bases left in between. The CDR3 spells CASSFWAGDSNEQFF. CDR3 sequence (DNA): TGTGCCAGCAGCTTCTGGGCAGGGGATTCCAATGAGCAGTTCTTC. Variable domain in full (rest from reference TRBV7-9 and TRBJ2-1): DTGVSQNPRHKITKRGQNVTFRCDPISEHNRLYWYRQTLGQGPEFLTYFQNEAQLEKSRLLSDRFSAERPKGSFSTLEIQRTEQGDSAMYLCASSFWAGDSNEQFFGPGTRLTVL.

The V and J genes are TRBV11-2 and TRBJ2-7; TRBD2 matches at 11 bases. The CDR3 runs 16 residues. The germline CDR1 and CDR2 sequences are SGHAT and FQNNGV. V lost 6 bases and J lost 2; bases outside the gene matches: 9. CDR3: CASRTSSGGFPYEQYF. CDR3 nucleotides: TGTGCCAGCAGAACATCTAGCGGGGGGTTCCCCTACGAGCAGTACTTC.

The chain links TRBV20-1 to TRBJ1-1; D call uncertain. The CDR3 runs 15 residues. Germline V gene data show CDR1 as DFQATT and CDR2 as SNEGSKA (reference sequence). Trimming took 0 bases from V and 0 from J, leaving 11 bases between them. The DNA of the CDR3 is TGCAGTGCTAGAGATAGGAGACAAATGAACACTGAAGCTTTCTTT. It encodes CSARDRRQMNTEAFF.

Comments on this clonotype: This could be a read error, since a much larger clone is one nucleotide away. No conserved phenylalanine or tryptophan is present at the end of the CDR3, so a read error is the likely explanation. The chain recombines TRBV7-2 with TRBJ2-1, with a tentative D call TRBD2 (5 bases). V dropped 5 bases and J dropped 2 bases, with 7 bases sitting between them. The V gene's germline CDR1 is SGHTA and CDR2 FQGNSA. This CDR3 is built from 13 residues. CDR3 in amino acids: CASSPGTYNEQFL. Written as DNA, the CDR3 is TGTGCCAGCAGCCCCGGGACCTACAATGAGCAGTTCTTG.

This clonotype was seen more than once but under ten times. CDR3 nucleotides: TGCGCCAGCAGGCGTACAGGGGGTTCCTACAATGAGCAGTTCTTC. This encodes CASRRTGGSYNEQFF. The chain is built from TRBV5-1 and TRBJ2-1; TRBD1 matches 8 bases. The germline gives CDR1 SGHRS, CDR2 YFSETQ. Unmatched junction bases numbered 5, after V lost 5 bases and J lost 1 base. The CDR3 totals 15 residues.

The table lists this clonotype with a few counts. The CDR3 sequence: CASRQSGLAGRVSRDTGELFF. CDR3 coding DNA: TGTGCCAGCAGGCAGTCGGGACTAGCGGGACGCGTCAGTCGGGACACCGGGGAGCTGTTTTTT. The rearrangement joins TRBV7-9 to TRBJ2-2; 13 bases map to TRBD2. Germline assignment: CDR1 SEHNR and CDR2 FQNEAQ (reference sequence). This CDR3 region has 21 residues. Germline trimming cut 6 bases from V and 3 bases from J; bases unmatched to any gene: 19.

J is TRBJ2-1 and V is TRBV2, with 9 bases aligning to TRBD2. CDR1 is SNHLY, CDR2 FYNNEI, per germline. Trimming took 6 bases from V and 8 from J; bases not matched to a gene: 8. The CDR3 length is 14 residues. DNA for the CDR3: TGTGCCAGCAGGCGGGAGGGCCTTTCCGATGAGCAGTTCTTC. Encoded protein: CASRREGLSDEQFF.

Only a few counts were recorded for this clonotype. CDR3 loop: CASSMTSGAQETQYF. CDR3 coding DNA: TGTGCCAGCAGCATGACTAGCGGGGCCCAAGAGACCCAGTACTTC. The genes are TRBV5-6 and TRBJ2-5; 11 bases match TRBD2. The CDR3 contains 15 residues. The J segment lost 1 base and the V segment lost 4 bases, leaving 3 bases of the junction unmatched. Per the germline V gene, CDR1 is SGHDT and CDR2 is YYEEEE.

The genes are TRBV5-1 and TRBJ2-5; 9 bases are shared with TRBD1. The germline V gene encodes CDR1 SGHRS and CDR2 YFSETQ. This CDR3 contains 13 residues. Trimming cost V 6 bases and J 4 bases; bases outside gene matches: 4. Here the CDR3 reads CASTATGGETQYF. In DNA form, the CDR3 reads TGCGCCAGCACCGCGACAGGGGGAGAGACCCAGTACTTC.

The V gene is TRBV14, the J gene TRBJ2-7; D is unresolved. CDR1 and CDR2 (germline): SGHDN, FVKESK. Trimming took 3 bases from V and 2 from J, leaving 8 bases between them. This CDR3 is 13 amino acids long. As DNA, the CDR3 is TGTGCCAGCAGCCAGGGGAATACCTACGAGCAGTACTTC. Residues: CASSQGNTYEQYF. Using reference TRBV14 and TRBJ2-7 for the parts outside the CDR3, the full variable domain is EAGVTQFPSHSVIEKGQTVTLRCDPISGHDNLYWYRRVMGKEIKFLLHFVKESKQDESGMPNNRFLAERTGGTYSTLKVQPAELEDSGVYFCASSQGNTYEQYFGPGTRLTVT.

This clonotype was picked up a small number of times. The chain joins TRBV29-1 to TRBJ2-7; TRBD1 matches at 7 bases. This CDR3 has 14 amino acids. Per germline, CDR1 SQVTM and CDR2 ANQGSEA. The V segment lost 6 bases and the J segment 0 bases; nucleotides outside the gene matches: 8. CDR3 region: CSVKPGQSSYEQYF. CDR3 DNA: TGCAGCGTGAAACCGGGACAGAGCTCCTACGAGCAGTACTTC.

In this sample, this clonotype turned up many times. The chain combines TRBV7-2 with TRBJ2-7; TRBD2 matches at 8 bases. Per germline, CDR1 SGHTA and CDR2 FQGNSA. This CDR3 has 14 residues. J was trimmed by 2 bases and V by 5 bases; bases with no gene match: 5. The CDR3 DNA reads as TGTGCCAGCAGCGGAGCGGGAGCTGCCTACGAGCAGTACTTC. Its protein is CASSGAGAAYEQYF.

This chain links TRBV7-4 with TRBJ2-7; unclear D gene. The CDR3 length is 11 residues. Trimming took 2 bases from V and 7 from J, leaving 6 bases between them. Per germline, CDR1 SGHVT and CDR2 SQSDAQ. The CDR3 protein is CASSLHREQYF. In nucleotides, the CDR3 is TGTGCCAGCAGCTTACATCGAGAGCAGTACTTC.

V usage is TRBV18 and J usage is TRBJ2-7; D is unclear. CDR3 size: 14 residues. V was clipped by 0 bases and J by 3 bases, with 9 bases between them. Germline lookup yields CDR1 KGHSH and CDR2 LQKENI. CDR3 in DNA: TGTGCCAGCTCACCACCCTTGCCCCGCTACGAGCAGTACTTC. Translated: CASSPPLPRYEQYF.

This clonotype came up a few times. The chain combines TRBV6-6 with TRBJ1-1; D ambiguous. The CDR3 has 12 residues. Per germline, CDR1 MNHNY and CDR2 SVGAGI (reference sequence). The V and J ends lost 6 bases and 9 bases respectively, with 14 bases between them. CDR3 nucleotides: TGTGCCAGCAGGCCTAGTGAGGTGAAAGCTTTCTTT. Residues: CASRPSEVKAFF.

V gene TRBV7-2 combines with J gene TRBJ2-2, with D uncertain. This CDR3 is built from 13 residues. The germline CDR1 and CDR2 sequences are SGHTA and FQGNSA. Trimming pared 7 bases from V and 5 bases from J, leaving 11 bases between. The CDR3 region has the DNA TGTGCCAGCACCCCCGTCCCGACCGGGGAGCTGTTTTTT. Protein product: CASTPVPTGELFF.

This clonotype has only a few counts. The chain uses TRBV10-3 and TRBJ2-7, with TRBD1 matching over 9 bases. The CDR3 extends over 15 amino acids. Losses at the gene ends were 3 bases for V and 3 bases for J; bases not matched to a gene: 6. Germline V gene lookup returns CDR1 ENHRY and CDR2 SYGVKD. The CDR3 nucleotides are TGTGCCATCAGTGATTCGAGGGACAGGGACTACGAGCAGTACTTC. It encodes CAISDSRDRDYEQYF.